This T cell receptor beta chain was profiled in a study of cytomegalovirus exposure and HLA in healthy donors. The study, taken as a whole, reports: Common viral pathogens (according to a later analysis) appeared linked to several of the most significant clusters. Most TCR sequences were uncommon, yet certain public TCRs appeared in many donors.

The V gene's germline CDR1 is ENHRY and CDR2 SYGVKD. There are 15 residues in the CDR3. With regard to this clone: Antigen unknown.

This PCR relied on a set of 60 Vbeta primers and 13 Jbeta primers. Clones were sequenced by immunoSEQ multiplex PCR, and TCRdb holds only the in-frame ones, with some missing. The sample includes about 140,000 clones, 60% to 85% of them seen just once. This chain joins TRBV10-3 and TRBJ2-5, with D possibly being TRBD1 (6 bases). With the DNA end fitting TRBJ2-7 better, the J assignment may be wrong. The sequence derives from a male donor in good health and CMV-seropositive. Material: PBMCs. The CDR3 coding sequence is TGTGCCATCAGTGAGTCGTGGGGACACTCCTACGAGCAGTACTTC. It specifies CAISESWGHSYEQYF.